This T cell receptor (beta chain) stems from a study of CD8+ T cells in alopecia areata. Study-wide points: Scalp lesions, especially in alopecia totalis/universalis, had higher clonality than normal scalp. Possibly as an HLA-related effect, TCR sharing across patients appeared less clear than in mice. Alphabeta T cells residing in normal skin are also sequenced in scalp samples.

The sample holds one count of this clone. Its antigen is unidentified. In each case, RNA was isolated and then reverse transcribed into cDNA as the sequencing template. The assay was immunoSEQ multiplex PCR, and TCRdb's table has in-frame clones only and misses some. The sample includes 85,000 to 110,000 clones, approximately 58% seen only once; the top ten take roughly 8.8%. PBMC-derived CD4+ and CD8+ T cells were sorted. Germline V gene lookup returns CDR1 MNHEY and CDR2 SMNVEV (reference sequence). Trimming removed 6 bases at V and 5 bases at J, with 13 bases between. The CDR3 contains 14 residues. Sequenced sample: CD4+ T cells sorted from blood. V usage is TRBV27 and J usage is TRBJ2-2; a weak D match, TRBD1 (5 bases). This receptor was obtained from a human donor in good health. In DNA form, the CDR3 reads TGTGCCAGCAGCCTCTCACAGGTTACCGGGGAGCTGTTTTTT. Translating gives CASSLSQVTGELFF.